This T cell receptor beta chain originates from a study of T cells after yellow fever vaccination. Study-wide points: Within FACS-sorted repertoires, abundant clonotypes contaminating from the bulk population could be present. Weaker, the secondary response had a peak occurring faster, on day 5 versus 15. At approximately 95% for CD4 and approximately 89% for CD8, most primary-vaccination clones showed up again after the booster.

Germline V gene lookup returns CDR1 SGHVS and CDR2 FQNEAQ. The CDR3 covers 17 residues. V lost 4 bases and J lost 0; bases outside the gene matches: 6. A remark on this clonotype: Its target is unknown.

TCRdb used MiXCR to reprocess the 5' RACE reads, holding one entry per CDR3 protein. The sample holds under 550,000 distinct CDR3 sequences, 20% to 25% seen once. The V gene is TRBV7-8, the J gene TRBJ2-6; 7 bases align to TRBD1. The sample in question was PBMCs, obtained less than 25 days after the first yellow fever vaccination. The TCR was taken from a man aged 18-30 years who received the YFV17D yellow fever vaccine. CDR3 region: CASSSLQGNSGANVLTF. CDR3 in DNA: TGTGCCAGCAGCTCATTACAGGGGAACTCTGGGGCCAACGTCCTGACTTTC.